The T cell receptor beta chain under discussion was sequenced for a study of T-cell memory formation after mild COVID-19. Study observations and caveats: Cross-reactive memory apparently joined, as some responding clones appeared in pre-infection memory.

As for this clonotype: Its specificity is not known.

TCRdb recomputed calls from the 5' RACE reads with MiXCR, one row per CDR3 protein. The sample lists a few hundred thousand distinct CDR3 sequences, about 13% occurring once. This CDR3 region has 15 residues. Germline trimming cut 5 bases from V and 3 bases from J; bases unmatched to any gene: 5. Germline values: CDR1 PRHDT, CDR2 FYEKMQ (reference sequence). The sample was PBMCs or a T cell subset sorted from them (not recorded which). The sequence was collected from a young man who had mild COVID-19 (a few samples of this study predate the infection). Cell type and time point are not known. The chain recombines TRBV13 with TRBJ2-5; 11 bases match TRBD2. Written as DNA, the CDR3 is TGTGCCAGCAGCGACACTAGCGGGGGAGAAGAGACCCAGTACTTC. This sequence encodes CASSDTSGGEETQYF.